This TCR beta chain was obtained from a study of blood T cell repertoires in COVID-19. Per the original data handling: Estimates of nucleated cell counts were drawn from the amplification of reference gene primers. The table came from immunoSEQ multiplex PCR; TCRdb's copy has only in-frame clones and leaves some out. V, J and clone size reflect that table, while D and trimming were determined from the DNA. This table holds some 68,000 clones, 89% found once. Germline values: CDR1 SGHTA, CDR2 FQGNSA. V was cut by 6 bases and J by 5 bases, with 13 bases left in between. The CDR3 sequence is 13 residues long.

This TCR was sampled from a man aged 50 to 59 with active COVID-19. The specimen sequenced was peripheral blood. The chain is built from TRBV7-2 and TRBJ2-5; possibly TRBD2 for D (6 bases). Here the CDR3 DNA reads TGTGCCAGCAGGTTTACGGGGGTTGAGACCCAGTACTTC. Its protein is CASRFTGVETQYF. The full variable domain, rest sourced from reference TRBV7-2 and TRBJ2-5, is GAGVSQSPSNKVTEKGKDVELRCDPISGHTALYWYRQSLGQGLEFLIYFQGNSAPDKSGLPSDRFSAERTGGSVSTLTIQRTQQEDSAVYLCASRFTGVETQYFGPGTRLLVL.